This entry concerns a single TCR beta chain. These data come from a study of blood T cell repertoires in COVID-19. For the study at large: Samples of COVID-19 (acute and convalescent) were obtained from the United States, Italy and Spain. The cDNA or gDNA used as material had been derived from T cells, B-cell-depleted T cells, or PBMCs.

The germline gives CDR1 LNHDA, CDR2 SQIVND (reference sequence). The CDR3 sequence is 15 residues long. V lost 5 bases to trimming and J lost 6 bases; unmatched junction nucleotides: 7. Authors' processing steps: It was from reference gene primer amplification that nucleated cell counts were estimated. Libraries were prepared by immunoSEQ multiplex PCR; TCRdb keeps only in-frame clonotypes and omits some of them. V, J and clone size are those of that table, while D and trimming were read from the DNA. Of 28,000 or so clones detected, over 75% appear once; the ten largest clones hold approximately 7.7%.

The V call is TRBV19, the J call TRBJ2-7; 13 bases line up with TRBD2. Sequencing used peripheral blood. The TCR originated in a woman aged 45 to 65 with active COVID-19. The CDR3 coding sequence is TGTGCCAGTAGTCCGACTAGCGGGAGGCTCAGCGAGCAGTACTTC. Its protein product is CASSPTSGRLSEQYF. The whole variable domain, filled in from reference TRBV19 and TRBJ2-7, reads DGGITQSPKYLFRKEGQNVTLSCEQNLNHDAMYWYRQDPGQGLRLIYYSQIVNDFQKGDIAEGYSVSREKKESFPLTVTSAQKNPTAFYLCASSPTSGRLSEQYFGPGTRLTVT.